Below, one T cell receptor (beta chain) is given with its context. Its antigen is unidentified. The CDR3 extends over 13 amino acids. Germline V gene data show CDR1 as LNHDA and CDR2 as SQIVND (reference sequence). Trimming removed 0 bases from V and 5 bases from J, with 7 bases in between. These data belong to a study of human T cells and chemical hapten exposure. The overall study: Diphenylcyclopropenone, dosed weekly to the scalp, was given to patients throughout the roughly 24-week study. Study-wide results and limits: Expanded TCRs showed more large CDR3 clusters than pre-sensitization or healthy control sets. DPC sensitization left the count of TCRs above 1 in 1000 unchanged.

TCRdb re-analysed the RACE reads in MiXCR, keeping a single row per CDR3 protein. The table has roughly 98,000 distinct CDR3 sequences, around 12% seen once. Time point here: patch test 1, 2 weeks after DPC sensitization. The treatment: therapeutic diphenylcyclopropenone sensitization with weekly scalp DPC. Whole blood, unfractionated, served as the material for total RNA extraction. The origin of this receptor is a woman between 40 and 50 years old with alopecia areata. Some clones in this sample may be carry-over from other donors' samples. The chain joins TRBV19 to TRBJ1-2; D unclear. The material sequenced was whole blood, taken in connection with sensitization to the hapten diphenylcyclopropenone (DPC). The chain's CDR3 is CASSIDRTYGYTF. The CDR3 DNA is TGTGCCAGTAGTATAGACCGGACGTATGGCTACACCTTC.